The 17 T cell receptor beta chains reported below all come from one sample, sequenced in a study of blood T cells in healthy people across ages. For the second PCR, which ran for roughly 6 to 11 cycles, a sample-barcoded 5' primer and a J-beta primer mix were used. TCRdb re-called the 5' RACE reads through MiXCR, storing one row per CDR3 protein. The data show over a million distinct CDR3 sequences, with approximately 40% seen just once and roughly 7.7% held by the top ten. The source material was blood. The source of these receptors is a woman aged 18-29 years in good health.

There are many counts of this clonotype. The chain couples TRBV20-1 to TRBJ2-5; D is unclear. The V and J ends lost 5 bases and 3 bases respectively, with 7 bases between them. The CDR3 consists of 11 residues. Germline V CDR1 and CDR2: DFQATT, SNEGSKA (reference sequence). The CDR3 loop reads CSAVGKETQYF. CDR3 in DNA: TGCAGTGCTGTGGGGAAAGAGACCCAGTACTTC.

In regard to this clonotype: A junction end diverges from the germline sequence, so it may reflect a read error. This chain connects TRBV4-1 to TRBJ1-2, with D uncertain. The germline V gene has CDR1 MGHRA and CDR2 YSYEKL. The CDR3 has 14 amino acids. The CDR3 protein is CASSTSDPEYGHTF. The CDR3 bases are TGCGCCAGCAGCACCAGCGACCCGGAGTATGGCCACACCTTC.

This chain joins TRBV21-1 and TRBJ1-2. TRBV21-1 is a documented pseudogene. The CDR3 loop spans 16 amino acids. The CDR3 DNA reads TGTGCCAGCAGCAAAGGGGTCGGCGGAGGTGGCTATGGCTACACCTTC. Translation: CASSKGVGGGGYGYTF.

This chain links TRBV20-1 with TRBJ2-5; TRBD2 matches at 14 bases. V dropped 3 bases and J dropped 2; count of bases not matched to a gene: 11. Per the germline V gene, CDR1 is DFQATT and CDR2 is SNEGSKA (reference sequence). The CDR3 has 18 amino acids. CDR3 in amino acids: CSARGTSGGRGEQETQYF. The CDR3 nucleotides are TGCAGTGCTAGGGGGACTAGCGGGGGTCGGGGAGAACAAGAGACCCAGTACTTC.

This chain uses TRBV7-6 with TRBJ2-2; D call uncertain. The CDR3 runs 11 residues. V was shortened by 11 bases and J by 6 bases, with 10 bases between the two germline ends. The V gene's germline CDR1 is SGHVS and CDR2 FNYEAQ. Here the CDR3 reads CAGEFAGELFF. CDR3 nucleotide sequence: TGTGCCGGAGAGTTCGCCGGGGAGCTGTTTTTT.

This chain links TRBV9 with TRBJ2-1; D might be TRBD1 (6 bases). The CDR3 loop spans 16 amino acids. CDR1 is SGDLS and CDR2 is YYNGEE in the germline V gene. Trimming pared 3 bases from V and 7 bases from J, leaving 20 bases between. The CDR3 here is CASSGIGKGGMNEQFF. CDR3 sequence (DNA): TGTGCCAGCAGCGGGATAGGGAAAGGGGGAATGAATGAGCAGTTCTTC. Full variable domain (remainder filled in from reference TRBV9 and TRBJ2-1): DSGVTQTPKHLITATGQRVTLRCSPRSGDLSVYWYQQSLDQGLQFLIQYYNGEERAKGNILERFSAQQFPDLHSELNLSSLELGDSALYFCASSGIGKGGMNEQFFGPGTRLTVL.

The gene calls are TRBV7-9 and TRBJ2-5; D not certain. Trimming took off 1 base at V and 9 bases at J, with 18 bases between the two ends. The CDR3 runs to 15 residues. The germline V gene has CDR1 SEHNR and CDR2 FQNEAQ (reference sequence). The CDR3, as DNA: TGTGCCAGCAGCTTAGTCGGTCTAGGTCCCTCGGCCCAGTACTTC. It is translated as CASSLVGLGPSAQYF. The entire variable domain, with the rest obtained from reference TRBV7-9 and TRBJ2-5, is as follows: DTGVSQNPRHKITKRGQNVTFRCDPISEHNRLYWYRQTLGQGPEFLTYFQNEAQLEKSRLLSDRFSAERPKGSFSTLEIQRTEQGDSAMYLCASSLVGLGPSAQYFGPGTRLLVL.

V is TRBV20-1 and J is TRBJ2-6, with D uncertain. The germline CDR1 and CDR2 sequences are DFQATT and SNEGSKA (reference sequence). The CDR3 contains 14 residues. V lost 6 bases and J lost 2, with 11 bases in between. DNA for the CDR3: TGCAGTGCCATCAAAGTGGCTGGGGCCAACGTCCTGACTTTC. As protein: CSAIKVAGANVLTF.

The chain is built from TRBV7-9 and TRBJ2-3; 7 nucleotides agree with TRBD2. The trim removed 8 bases at V and 3 bases at J, leaving 5 bases unmatched. The CDR3 runs 13 residues. In germline, CDR1 is SEHNR, CDR2 FQNEAQ (reference sequence). CDR3 DNA sequence: TGTGCCAGCTTCGGGGGGTGGACAGATACGCAGTATTTT. Its translation: CASFGGWTDTQYF.

This chain uses TRBV2 with TRBJ2-3; D is ambiguous. Between the trimmed V and J ends, which lost 2 bases and 9 bases, there was a span of 9 bases. The CDR3 extends over 12 amino acids. Germline assignment: CDR1 SNHLY and CDR2 FYNNEI. For the CDR3, the DNA is TGTGCCAGCAGTGAAAACTCGGACACGCAGTATTTT. Translated, it gives CASSENSDTQYF. The complete variable domain, with remaining parts taken from reference TRBV2 and TRBJ2-3, reads EPEVTQTPSHQVTQMGQEVILRCVPISNHLYFYWYRQILGQKVEFLVSFYNNEISEKSEIFDDQFSVERPDGSNFTLKIRSTKLEDSAMYFCASSENSDTQYFGPGTRLTVL.

The gene calls are TRBV6-4 and TRBJ1-3; D unresolved. Germline-derived CDR1 and CDR2 are MRHNA and SNTAGT. Trimming stripped 11 bases from V and 2 bases from J, with 7 bases between. The CDR3 consists of 11 residues. CDR3 loop: CASGTGNTIYF. The DNA of the CDR3 is TGTGCCTCGGGAACTGGAAACACCATATATTTT.

The chain has TRBV2 and TRBJ2-7, with D possibly matching TRBD1 (5 bases). Germline assignment: CDR1 SNHLY and CDR2 FYNNEI. Trimming pared 11 bases from V and 6 bases from J, leaving 17 bases between. The CDR3 loop spans 12 amino acids. In nucleotides, the CDR3 is TGTGCCGCTATGGACACCAGTGTCGAGCAGTACTTC. It is translated as CAAMDTSVEQYF.

This rearrangement joins TRBV6-1 to TRBJ2-5; tentative D call: TRBD1 (6 bases). The last part of the DNA fits TRBJ2-7 better; the J call may be wrong. CDR3 length: 15 residues. The germline gives CDR1 MNHNS, CDR2 SASEGT. CDR3 protein: CASSEVSDSFYEQYF. In DNA, the CDR3 is TGTGCCAGCAGTGAAGTGTCGGACAGTTTCTACGAGCAGTACTTC.

This clonotype was seen a few times. The V gene is TRBV3-1, the J gene TRBJ1-6; possibly TRBD1 for D (6 bases). V was cut by 4 bases and J by 7 bases, with 20 bases left in between. Looked up from germline, CDR1 is LGHDT and CDR2 is YNNKEL (reference sequence). The CDR3 is 17 residues long. The CDR3 loop reads CASSPLSKGTLNSPLHF. CDR3 DNA sequence: TGTGCCAGCAGCCCATTATCGAAAGGGACATTAAATTCACCCCTCCACTTT.

The chain joins TRBV6-5 to TRBJ2-1; 9 nucleotides line up with TRBD2. The germline V gene encodes CDR1 MNHEY and CDR2 SVGAGI. With 2 bases clipped from V and 4 bases from J, the junction kept 15 bases outside the gene matches. This CDR3 comprises 19 residues. The DNA of the CDR3 is TGTGCCAGCAGTTACACGCGGGGGGGTACCCGGATTGATTACAATGAGCAGTTCTTC. Its translation is CASSYTRGGTRIDYNEQFF.

This clonotype showed up just a few times. This chain uses TRBV10-3 with TRBJ1-4; a possible D gene is TRBD1 (5 bases). Trimming took 5 bases from V and 4 from J, leaving 20 bases between them. Per germline, CDR1 ENHRY and CDR2 SYGVKD. CDR3 size: 17 residues. CDR3 amino acids: CAISSPGRGPSNEKLFF. The CDR3 DNA is TGTGCCATCAGTTCTCCCGGTCGGGGCCCTAGTAATGAAAAACTGTTTTTT.

The chain carries TRBV7-9 and TRBJ2-7, with 8 bases fitting TRBD2. With V trimmed by 3 bases and J by 4 bases, 11 bases remained unmatched. The CDR3 has 16 amino acids. The V gene's germline CDR1 is SEHNR and CDR2 FQNEAQ (reference sequence). The CDR3 coding sequence is TGTGCCAGCAGCTTTTTTCACGGGACTAGTGCGTACGAGCAGTACTTC. This gives the protein CASSFFHGTSAYEQYF.